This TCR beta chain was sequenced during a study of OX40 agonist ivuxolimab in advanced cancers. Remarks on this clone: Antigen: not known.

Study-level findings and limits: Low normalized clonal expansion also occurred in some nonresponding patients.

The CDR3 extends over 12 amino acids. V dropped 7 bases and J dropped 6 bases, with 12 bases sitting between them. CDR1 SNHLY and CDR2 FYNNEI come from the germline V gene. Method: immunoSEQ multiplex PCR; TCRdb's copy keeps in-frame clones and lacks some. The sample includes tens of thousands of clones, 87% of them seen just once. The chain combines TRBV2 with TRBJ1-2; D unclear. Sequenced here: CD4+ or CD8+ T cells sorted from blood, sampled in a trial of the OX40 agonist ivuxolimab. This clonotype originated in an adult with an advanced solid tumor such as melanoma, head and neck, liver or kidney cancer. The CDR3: CASTLYGDGYTF. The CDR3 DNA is TGTGCCAGCACCCTATACGGGGATGGCTACACCTTC.